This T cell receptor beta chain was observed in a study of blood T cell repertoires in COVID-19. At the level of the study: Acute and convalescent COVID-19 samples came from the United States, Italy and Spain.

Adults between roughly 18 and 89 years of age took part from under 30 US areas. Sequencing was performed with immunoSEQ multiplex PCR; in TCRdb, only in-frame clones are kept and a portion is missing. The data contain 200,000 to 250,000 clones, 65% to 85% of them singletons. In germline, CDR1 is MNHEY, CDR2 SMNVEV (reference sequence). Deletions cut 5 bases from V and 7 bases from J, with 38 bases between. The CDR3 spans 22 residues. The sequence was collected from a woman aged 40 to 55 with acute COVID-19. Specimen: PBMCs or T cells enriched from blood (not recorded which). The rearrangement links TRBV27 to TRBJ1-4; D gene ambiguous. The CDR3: CASSLSPRVFGSSTVPPEKLFF. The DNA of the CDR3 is TGTGCCAGCAGTCTTTCCCCTCGCGTGTTTGGGAGTTCGACGGTTCCGCCTGAAAAACTGTTTTTT.